This TCR beta chain was found in a study of monozygotic twins with inflammatory bowel disease. TCRdb reprocessed the 5' RACE reads, keeping one entry per CDR3 protein, no DNA. In all, the sample yields just over 300,000 distinct CDR3 sequences. The CDR3 length is 19 residues. Germline loops: CDR1 SGHAT, CDR2 FQNNGV. Sequencing was performed on blood. The TCR sequence derives from a human donor with ulcerative colitis or Crohn's disease, or a healthy co-twin of an affected twin (not recorded which). J is TRBJ2-3 and V is TRBV11-2; TCRdb gives TRBD2 as the D gene, but with no DNA this cannot be confirmed. The CDR3 reads CASSLSNFASGGVTDTQYF.